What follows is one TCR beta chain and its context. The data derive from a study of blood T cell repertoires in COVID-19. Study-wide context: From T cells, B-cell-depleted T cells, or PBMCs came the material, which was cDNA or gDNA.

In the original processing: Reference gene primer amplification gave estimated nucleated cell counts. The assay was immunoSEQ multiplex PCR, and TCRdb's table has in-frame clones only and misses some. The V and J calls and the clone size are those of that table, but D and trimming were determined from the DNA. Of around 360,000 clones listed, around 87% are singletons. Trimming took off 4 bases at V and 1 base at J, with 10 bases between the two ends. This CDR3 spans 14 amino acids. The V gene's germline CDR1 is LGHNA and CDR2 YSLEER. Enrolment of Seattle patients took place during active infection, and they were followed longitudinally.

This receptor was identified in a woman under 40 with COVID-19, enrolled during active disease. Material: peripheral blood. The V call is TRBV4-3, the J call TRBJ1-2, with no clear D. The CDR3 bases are TGCGCCAGCAGCCGCCACGGAGATAACTATGGCTACACCTTC. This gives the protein CASSRHGDNYGYTF.